What follows describes a single T cell receptor (beta chain). Its antigen remains unknown. Expressed TCRB transcripts were sequenced, since all the RNA that had been isolated was reverse transcribed. Libraries were prepared by immunoSEQ multiplex PCR; TCRdb keeps only in-frame clonotypes and omits some of them. The sample yields a few hundred thousand clones, 30% seen once. These data originate in a study of beta chain features in type 1 diabetes. Background on the study: Age, gender, cell numbers and subset yield matched between patients and controls.

Study conclusions and caveats: Reduced insertions and increased deletions marked VDJ junctions in type 1 diabetes patients. Naive, central memory and regulatory TCRB repertoires appeared more similar among patients than healthy donors. The study left unresolved whether HLA type influences TCRB rearrangement.

Sequenced: naive CD4+ T cells from blood. This receptor was identified in a man aged 18 to 35 in good health.

The DNA for the CDR3 is TGTGCCAGCAGCTTTACGGTCGGCAATGAGCAGTTCTTC. Amino acids: CASSFTVGNEQFF. J is TRBJ2-1 and V is TRBV7-9; no definite D call. The CDR3 runs to 13 residues. Germline CDR1 and CDR2: SEHNR and FQNEAQ (reference sequence). Trimming left V 3 bases short and J 6 bases short, with 9 bases between.